These T cell receptor beta chains were read from a single sample in a study of shared clonotypes between healthy human individuals. Repertoires were generated with immunoSEQ multiplex PCR, while TCRdb's copy carries only in-frame clones and drops some. Of roughly 1.5 million clones in the sample, 98% are singletons; the top ten hold roughly 0.4%. Sequencing was carried out using naive CD4+ T cells sorted from blood. The receptors derive from a man aged 25 to 40 in good health. Each CDR3 is given with its conserved first and last residue. The D gene is left open where the match is weak. Clone size, where shown, is once, few, many, or a class for clones that have expanded.

d_gene | j_gene | v_gene | abundance | CDR3nt | CDR3aa
NA | TRBJ2-7 | TRBV5-1 | NA | TGCGCCAGCAGCTTGCTCAGGGGGGAATACGAGCAGTACTTC | CASSLLRGEYEQYF
NA | TRBJ2-1 | TRBV2 | NA | TGTGCCAGCAGTGAAAGAGGGAAGAAGAACAATGAGCAGTTCTTC | CASSERGKKNNEQFF
NA | TRBJ1-2 | TRBV28 | NA | TGTGCCAGCTGCTCATCCCCAGGGTCCCCAAACTATGGCTACACCTTC | CASCSSPGSPNYGYTF
NA | TRBJ1-2 | TRBV10-2 | NA | TGCGCCAGCAGTGAGTCGAGCGGGGAACCTACTAACTATGGCTACACCTTC | CASSESSGEPTNYGYTF
NA | TRBJ2-7 | TRBV6-1 | once | TGTGCCAGCAGTGAACGGAGCGGGCCTAGCTCCTACGAGCAGTACTTC | CASSERSGPSSYEQYF
NA | TRBJ1-2 | TRBV27 | NA | TGTGCCAGCAGCAGGAAGACAGGTATGTATGGCTACACCTTC | CASSRKTGMYGYTF
NA | TRBJ2-5 | TRBV20-1 | few | TGCAGTGCTAGAGGGGGGGAGACCCAGTACTTC | CSARGGETQYF
TRBD1 | TRBJ1-1 | TRBV28 | NA | TGTGCCAGCGTCCCGGGACAGGGGGCGCGGGGCACTGAAGCTTTCTTT | CASVPGQGARGTEAFF
TRBD1 | TRBJ1-2 | TRBV30 | NA | TGTGCCTGGAGGTTACATGGACAGGGGGGCGGCTACACCTTC | CAWRLHGQGGGYTF
TRBD1 | TRBJ2-3 | TRBV6-1 | NA | TGTGCCAGCAGTGCCCTACAGGGGAGCACAGATACGCAGTATTTT | CASSALQGSTDTQYF
NA | TRBJ1-5 | TRBV5-1 | NA | TGCGCCAGCAGCTTAGGGAGCGATCAGCCCCAGCATTTT | CASSLGSDQPQHF
TRBD2 | TRBJ2-7 | TRBV4-1 | NA | TGCGCCAGCAGCCAAGCCGGGACTAGCGCTGACGAGCAGTACTTC | CASSQAGTSADEQYF
NA | TRBJ2-5 | TRBV5-4 | NA | TGTGCCAGCAGCTTGCTAGCGTCCCAAGAGACCCAGTACTTC | CASSLLASQETQYF
NA | TRBJ1-2 | TRBV18 | NA | TGTGCCAGCTCACCCGGACGTTGGCAGAGCCACTATGGCTACACCTTC | CASSPGRWQSHYGYTF
TRBD1 | TRBJ2-7 | TRBV25-1 | NA | TGTGCCAGCAGTGAATTGGGGACAGGGGTTACCTACGAGCAGTACTTC | CASSELGTGVTYEQYF
NA | TRBJ2-2 | TRBV14 | NA | TGTGCCAGCAGCCGACGCCTAGGGGCCGGGGAGCTGTTTTTT | CASSRRLGAGELFF
NA | TRBJ2-3 | TRBV28 | NA | TGTGCCAGCATTCGTGGGGGCCTCACAGATACGCAGTATTTT | CASIRGGLTDTQYF
TRBD1 | TRBJ2-7 | TRBV27 | NA | TGTGCCAGCAGTTTCGACAGGGCCCTGTACGAGCAGTACTTC | CASSFDRALYEQYF